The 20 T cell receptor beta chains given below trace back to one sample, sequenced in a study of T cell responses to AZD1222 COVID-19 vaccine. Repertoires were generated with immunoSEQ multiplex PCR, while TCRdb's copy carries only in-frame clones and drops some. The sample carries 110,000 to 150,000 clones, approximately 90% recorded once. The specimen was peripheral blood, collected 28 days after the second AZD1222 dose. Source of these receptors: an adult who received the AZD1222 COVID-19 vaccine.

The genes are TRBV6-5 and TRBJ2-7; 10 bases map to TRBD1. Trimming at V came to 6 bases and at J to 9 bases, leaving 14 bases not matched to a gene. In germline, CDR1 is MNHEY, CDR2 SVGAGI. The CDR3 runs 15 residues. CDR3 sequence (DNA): TGTGCCAGCAGCAATCCGGGACAGGGGCTAGGTAGGCAGTACTTC. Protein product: CASSNPGQGLGRQYF.

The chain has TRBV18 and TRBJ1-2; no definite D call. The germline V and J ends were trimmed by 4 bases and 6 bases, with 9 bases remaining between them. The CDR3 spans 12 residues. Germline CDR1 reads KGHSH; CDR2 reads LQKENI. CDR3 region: CASSLGNDGYTF. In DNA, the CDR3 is TGTGCCAGCTCACTCGGAAATGATGGCTACACCTTC.

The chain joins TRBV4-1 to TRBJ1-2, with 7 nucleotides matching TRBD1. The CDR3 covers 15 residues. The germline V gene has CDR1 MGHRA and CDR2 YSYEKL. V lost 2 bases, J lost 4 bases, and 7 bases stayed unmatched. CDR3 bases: TGCGCCAGCAGCCAACCGGGACAGAAGCCCTATGGCTACACCTTC. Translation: CASSQPGQKPYGYTF.

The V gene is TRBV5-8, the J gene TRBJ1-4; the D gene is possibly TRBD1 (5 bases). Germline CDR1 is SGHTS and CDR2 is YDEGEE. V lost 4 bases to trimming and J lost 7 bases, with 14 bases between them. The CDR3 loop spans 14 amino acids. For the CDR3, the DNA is TGTGCCAGCAGCCTGGGGGGTTTTGGTGAAAAACTGTTTTTT. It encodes CASSLGGFGEKLFF.

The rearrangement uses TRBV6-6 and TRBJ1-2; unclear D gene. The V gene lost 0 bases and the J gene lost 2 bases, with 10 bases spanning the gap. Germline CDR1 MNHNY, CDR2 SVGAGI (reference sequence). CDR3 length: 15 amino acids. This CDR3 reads CASSYSDGSNYGYTF. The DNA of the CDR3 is TGTGCCAGCAGTTACTCCGACGGCTCAAACTATGGCTACACCTTC.

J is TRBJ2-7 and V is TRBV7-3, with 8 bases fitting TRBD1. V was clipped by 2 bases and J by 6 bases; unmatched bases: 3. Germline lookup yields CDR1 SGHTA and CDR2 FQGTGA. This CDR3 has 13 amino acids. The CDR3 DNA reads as TGTGCCAGCAGCTTAGCGCAGGGGGCCGAGCAGTACTTC. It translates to CASSLAQGAEQYF.

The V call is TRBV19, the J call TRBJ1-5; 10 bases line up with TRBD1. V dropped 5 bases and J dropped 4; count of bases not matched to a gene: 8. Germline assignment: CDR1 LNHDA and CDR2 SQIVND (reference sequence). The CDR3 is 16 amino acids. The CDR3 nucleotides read TGTGCCAGTAGTGTCCAACCGGGACAGGGGAATCAGCCCCAGCATTTT. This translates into CASSVQPGQGNQPQHF.

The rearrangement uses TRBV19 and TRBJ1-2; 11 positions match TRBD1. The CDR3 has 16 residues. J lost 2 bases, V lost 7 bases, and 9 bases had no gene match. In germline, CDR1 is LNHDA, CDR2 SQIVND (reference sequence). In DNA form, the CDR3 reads TGTGCCAGTACCAAGGGGGACAGGGGGTTCAACTATGGCTACACCTTC. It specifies CASTKGDRGFNYGYTF.

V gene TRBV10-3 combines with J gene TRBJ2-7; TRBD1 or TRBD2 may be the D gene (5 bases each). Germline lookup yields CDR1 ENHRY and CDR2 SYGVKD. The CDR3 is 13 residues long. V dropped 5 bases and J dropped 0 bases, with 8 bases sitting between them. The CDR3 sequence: CAISPGTSYEQYF. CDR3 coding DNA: TGTGCCATCAGTCCCGGGACCTCCTACGAGCAGTACTTC.

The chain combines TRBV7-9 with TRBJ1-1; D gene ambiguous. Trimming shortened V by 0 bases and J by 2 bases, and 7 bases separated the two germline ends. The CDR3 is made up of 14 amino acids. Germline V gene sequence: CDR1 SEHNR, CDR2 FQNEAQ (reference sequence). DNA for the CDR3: TGTGCCAGCAGCTTAGCAGACCATAACACTGAAGCTTTCTTT. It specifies CASSLADHNTEAFF.

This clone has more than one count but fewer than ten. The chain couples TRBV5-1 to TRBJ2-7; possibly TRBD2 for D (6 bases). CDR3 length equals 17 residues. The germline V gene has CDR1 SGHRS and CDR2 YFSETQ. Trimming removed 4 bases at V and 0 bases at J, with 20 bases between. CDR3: CASSRRGSVGLSYEQYF. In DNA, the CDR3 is TGCGCCAGCAGCCGAAGAGGGTCAGTGGGACTCTCCTACGAGCAGTACTTC.

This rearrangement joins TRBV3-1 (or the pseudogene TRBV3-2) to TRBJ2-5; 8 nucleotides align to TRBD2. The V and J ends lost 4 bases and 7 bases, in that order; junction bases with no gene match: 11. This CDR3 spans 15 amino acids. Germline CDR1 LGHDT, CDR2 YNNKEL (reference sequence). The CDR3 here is CASSPRTSWEGTQYF. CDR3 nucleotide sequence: TGTGCCAGCAGCCCCCGGACTAGCTGGGAAGGGACCCAGTACTTC.

CDR3 sequence reads: CASSYQGPNSGNTIYF. The CDR3 bases are TGTGCCAGCAGTTACCAGGGACCGAACTCTGGAAACACCATATATTTT. The chain combines TRBV6-5 with TRBJ1-3; TRBD1 might be the D (5 bases). Trimming shortened V by 2 bases and J by 0 bases, and 11 bases separated the two germline ends. This CDR3 is built from 16 residues. Per the germline V gene, CDR1 is MNHEY and CDR2 is SVGAGI.

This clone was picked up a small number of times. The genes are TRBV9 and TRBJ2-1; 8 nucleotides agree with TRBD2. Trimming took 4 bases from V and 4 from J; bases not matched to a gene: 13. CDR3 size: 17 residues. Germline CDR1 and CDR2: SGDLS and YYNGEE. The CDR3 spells CASSPRTALAAYNEQFF. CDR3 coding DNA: TGTGCCAGCAGCCCACGGACGGCACTAGCGGCTTACAATGAGCAGTTCTTC. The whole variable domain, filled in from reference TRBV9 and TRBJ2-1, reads DSGVTQTPKHLITATGQRVTLRCSPRSGDLSVYWYQQSLDQGLQFLIQYYNGEERAKGNILERFSAQQFPDLHSELNLSSLELGDSALYFCASSPRTALAAYNEQFFGPGTRLTVL.

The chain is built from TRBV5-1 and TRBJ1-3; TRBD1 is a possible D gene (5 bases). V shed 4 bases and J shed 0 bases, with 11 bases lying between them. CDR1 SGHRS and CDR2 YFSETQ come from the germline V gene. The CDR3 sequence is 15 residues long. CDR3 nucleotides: TGCGCCAGCAGCACCGGACATGCCTCTGGAAACACCATATATTTT. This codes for CASSTGHASGNTIYF. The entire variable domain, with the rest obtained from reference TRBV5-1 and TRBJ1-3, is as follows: KAGVTQTPRYLIKTRGQQVTLSCSPISGHRSVSWYQQTPGQGLQFLFEYFSETQRNKGNFPGRFSGRQFSNSRSEMNVSTLELGDSALYLCASSTGHASGNTIYFGEGSWLTVV.

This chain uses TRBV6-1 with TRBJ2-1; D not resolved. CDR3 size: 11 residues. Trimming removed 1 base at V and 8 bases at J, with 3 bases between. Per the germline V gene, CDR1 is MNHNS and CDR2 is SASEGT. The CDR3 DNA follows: TGTGCCAGCAGTGAAGTCTATGAGCAGTTCTTC. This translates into CASSEVYEQFF.

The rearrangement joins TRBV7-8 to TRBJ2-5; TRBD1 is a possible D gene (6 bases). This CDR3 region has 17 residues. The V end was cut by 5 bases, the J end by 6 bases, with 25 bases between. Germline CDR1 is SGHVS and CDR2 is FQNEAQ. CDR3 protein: CASSPGGRTAHPQTQYF. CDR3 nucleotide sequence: TGTGCCAGCAGCCCCGGAGGCAGGACAGCCCATCCACAGACCCAGTACTTC.

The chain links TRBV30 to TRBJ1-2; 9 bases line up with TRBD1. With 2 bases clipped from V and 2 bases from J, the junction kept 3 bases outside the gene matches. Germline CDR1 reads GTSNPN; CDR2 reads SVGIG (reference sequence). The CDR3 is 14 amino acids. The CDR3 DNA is TGTGCCTGGAGTACCACAGGGGGCAACTATGGCTACACCTTC. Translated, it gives CAWSTTGGNYGYTF.

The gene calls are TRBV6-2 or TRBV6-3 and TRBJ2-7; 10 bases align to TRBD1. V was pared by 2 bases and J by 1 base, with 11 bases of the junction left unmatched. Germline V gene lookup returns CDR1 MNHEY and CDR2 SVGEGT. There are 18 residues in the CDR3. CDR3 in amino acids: CASSYPEAPGQGSYEQYF. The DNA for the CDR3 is TGTGCCAGCAGTTACCCGGAGGCCCCGGGACAGGGGTCCTACGAGCAGTACTTC.

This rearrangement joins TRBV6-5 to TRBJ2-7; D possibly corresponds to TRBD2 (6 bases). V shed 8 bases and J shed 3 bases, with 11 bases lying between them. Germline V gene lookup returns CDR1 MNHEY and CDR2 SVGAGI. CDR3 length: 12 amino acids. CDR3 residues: CASVGSNYEQYF. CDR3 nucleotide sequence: TGTGCCAGCGTCGGGAGCAACTACGAGCAGTACTTC.